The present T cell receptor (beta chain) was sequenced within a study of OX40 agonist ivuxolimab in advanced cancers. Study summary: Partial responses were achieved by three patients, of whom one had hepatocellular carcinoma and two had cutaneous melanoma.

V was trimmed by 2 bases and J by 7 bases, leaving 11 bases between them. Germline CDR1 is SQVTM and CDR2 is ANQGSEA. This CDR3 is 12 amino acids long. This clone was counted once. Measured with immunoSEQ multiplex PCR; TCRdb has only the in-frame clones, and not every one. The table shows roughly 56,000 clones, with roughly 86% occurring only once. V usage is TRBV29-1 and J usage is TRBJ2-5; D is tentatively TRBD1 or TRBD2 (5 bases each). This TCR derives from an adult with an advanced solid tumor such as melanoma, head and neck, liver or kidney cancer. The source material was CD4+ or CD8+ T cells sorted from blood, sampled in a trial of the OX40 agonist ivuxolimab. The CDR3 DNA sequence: TGCAGCGTTGAAATAGGGGCGGGGACCCAGTACTTC. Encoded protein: CSVEIGAGTQYF.